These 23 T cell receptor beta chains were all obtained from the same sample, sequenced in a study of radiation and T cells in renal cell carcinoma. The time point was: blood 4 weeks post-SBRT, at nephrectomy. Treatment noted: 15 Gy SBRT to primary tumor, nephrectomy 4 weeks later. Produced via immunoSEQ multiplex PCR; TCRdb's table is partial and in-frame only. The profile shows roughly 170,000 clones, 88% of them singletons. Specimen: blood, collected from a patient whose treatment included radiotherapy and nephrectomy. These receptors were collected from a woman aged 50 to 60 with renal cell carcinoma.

In DNA form, the CDR3 reads TGTGCCAGCAGCGTAGGATCATCAGGAGCGAACACCGGGGAGCTGTTTTTT. Protein product: CASSVGSSGANTGELFF. The rearrangement uses TRBV9 and TRBJ2-2; D not resolved. V shed 0 bases and J shed 0 bases, with 12 bases lying between them. Germline V lookup: CDR1 SGDLS, CDR2 YYNGEE. The CDR3 runs 17 residues.

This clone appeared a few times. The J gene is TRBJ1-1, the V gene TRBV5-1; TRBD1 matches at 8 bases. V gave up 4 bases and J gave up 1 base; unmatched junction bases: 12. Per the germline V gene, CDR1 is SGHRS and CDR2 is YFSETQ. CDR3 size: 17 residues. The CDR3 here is CASSPGGQVPTNTEAFF. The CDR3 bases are TGCGCCAGCAGCCCAGGGGGACAGGTGCCCACGAACACTGAAGCTTTCTTT.

The CDR3 reads CASSEVASWGSYNEQFF. The CDR3, as DNA: TGTGCCAGCAGTGAAGTAGCCTCTTGGGGCTCCTACAATGAGCAGTTCTTC. The chain carries TRBV6-1 and TRBJ2-1; no reliable D call. Germline loops: CDR1 MNHNS, CDR2 SASEGT. Trimming left V 1 base short and J 0 bases short, with 13 bases between. The CDR3 sequence is 17 residues long.

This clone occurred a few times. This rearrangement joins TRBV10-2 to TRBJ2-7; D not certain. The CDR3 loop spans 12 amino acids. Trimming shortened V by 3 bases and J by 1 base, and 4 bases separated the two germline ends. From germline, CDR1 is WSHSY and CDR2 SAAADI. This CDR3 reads CASSDWSYEQYF. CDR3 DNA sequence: TGCGCCAGCAGTGACTGGTCCTACGAGCAGTACTTC.

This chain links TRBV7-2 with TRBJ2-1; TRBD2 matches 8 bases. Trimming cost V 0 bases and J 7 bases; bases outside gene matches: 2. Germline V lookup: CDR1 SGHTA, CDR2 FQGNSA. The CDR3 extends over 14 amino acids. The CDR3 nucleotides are TGTGCCAGCAGCTTAGCTAGCGGGGTTAATGAGCAGTTCTTC. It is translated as CASSLASGVNEQFF.

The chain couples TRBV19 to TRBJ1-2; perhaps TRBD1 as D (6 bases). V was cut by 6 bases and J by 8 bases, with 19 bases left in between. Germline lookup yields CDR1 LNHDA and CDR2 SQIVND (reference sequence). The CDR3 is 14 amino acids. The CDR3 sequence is CASRNRDTLGGYTF. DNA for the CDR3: TGTGCCAGTAGAAACCGGGACACTTTGGGGGGCTACACCTTC.

The CDR3 here is CASSSQGTNTEAFF. CDR3 coding DNA: TGTGCCAGCAGCTCACAGGGGACGAACACTGAAGCTTTCTTT. The chain links TRBV11-1 to TRBJ1-1; TRBD1 agrees at 7 bases. This CDR3 region has 14 residues. The junction had 3 bases not matched to a gene; V was cut back by 4 bases and J by 1 base. Per germline, CDR1 SGHAT and CDR2 FQDESV (reference sequence).

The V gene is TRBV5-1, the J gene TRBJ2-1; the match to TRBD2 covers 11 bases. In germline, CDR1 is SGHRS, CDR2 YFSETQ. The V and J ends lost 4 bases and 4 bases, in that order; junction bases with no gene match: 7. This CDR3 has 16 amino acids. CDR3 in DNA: TGCGCCAGCAGCGTCACTAGCGGGGGCGATTACAATGAGCAGTTCTTC. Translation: CASSVTSGGDYNEQFF.

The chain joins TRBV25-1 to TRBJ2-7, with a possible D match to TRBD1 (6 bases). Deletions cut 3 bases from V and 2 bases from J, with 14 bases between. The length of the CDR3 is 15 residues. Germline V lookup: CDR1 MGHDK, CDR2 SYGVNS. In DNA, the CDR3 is TGTGCCAGCAGTGAGACAGGCCAAGAGCCCTACGAGCAGTACTTC. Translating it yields CASSETGQEPYEQYF.

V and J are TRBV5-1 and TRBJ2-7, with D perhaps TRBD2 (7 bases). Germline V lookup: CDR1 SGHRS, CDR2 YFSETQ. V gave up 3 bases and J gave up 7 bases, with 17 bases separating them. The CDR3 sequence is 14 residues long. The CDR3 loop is CASSSLSGEGEQYF. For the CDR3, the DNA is TGCGCCAGCAGCTCCCTCTCAGGGGAGGGAGAGCAGTACTTC.

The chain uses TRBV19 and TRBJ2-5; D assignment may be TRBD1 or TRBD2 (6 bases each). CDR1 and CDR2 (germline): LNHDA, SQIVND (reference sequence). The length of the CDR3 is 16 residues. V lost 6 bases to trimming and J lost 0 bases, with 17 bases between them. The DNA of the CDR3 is TGTGCCAGTAGCATGGGGGGACACGTGTACCAAGAGACCCAGTACTTC. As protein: CASSMGGHVYQETQYF.

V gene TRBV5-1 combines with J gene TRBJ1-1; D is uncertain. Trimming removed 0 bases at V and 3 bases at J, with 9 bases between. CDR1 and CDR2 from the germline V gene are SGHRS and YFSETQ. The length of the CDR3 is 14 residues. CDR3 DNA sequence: TGCGCCAGCAGCTTGGTAGCGCGGGACACTGAAGCTTTCTTT. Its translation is CASSLVARDTEAFF.

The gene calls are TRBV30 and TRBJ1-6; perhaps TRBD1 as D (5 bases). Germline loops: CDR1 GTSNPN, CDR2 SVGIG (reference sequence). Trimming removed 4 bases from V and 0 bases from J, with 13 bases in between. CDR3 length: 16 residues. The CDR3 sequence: CAWKAAGGSYNSPLHF. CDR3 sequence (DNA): TGTGCCTGGAAAGCGGCCGGGGGCTCCTATAATTCACCCCTCCACTTT.

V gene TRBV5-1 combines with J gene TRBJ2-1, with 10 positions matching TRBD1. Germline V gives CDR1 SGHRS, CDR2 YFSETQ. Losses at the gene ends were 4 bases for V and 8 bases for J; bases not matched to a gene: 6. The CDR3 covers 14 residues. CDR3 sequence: CASSPGTGDYEQFF. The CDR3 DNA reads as TGCGCCAGCAGCCCCGGGACAGGGGACTATGAGCAGTTCTTC.

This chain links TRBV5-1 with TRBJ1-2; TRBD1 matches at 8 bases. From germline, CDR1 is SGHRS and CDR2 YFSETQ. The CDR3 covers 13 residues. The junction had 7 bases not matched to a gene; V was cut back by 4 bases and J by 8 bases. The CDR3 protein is CASSPQGALGYTF. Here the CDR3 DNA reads TGCGCCAGCAGCCCCCAGGGGGCATTAGGCTACACCTTC.

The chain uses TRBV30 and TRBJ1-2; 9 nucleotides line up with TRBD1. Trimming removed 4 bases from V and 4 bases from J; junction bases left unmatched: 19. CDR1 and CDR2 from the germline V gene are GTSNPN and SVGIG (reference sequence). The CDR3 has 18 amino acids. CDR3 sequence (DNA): TGTGCCTGGACCGTCCCGGGGGCAACAGGGGGCGCGGGCTATGGCTACACCTTC. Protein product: CAWTVPGATGGAGYGYTF.

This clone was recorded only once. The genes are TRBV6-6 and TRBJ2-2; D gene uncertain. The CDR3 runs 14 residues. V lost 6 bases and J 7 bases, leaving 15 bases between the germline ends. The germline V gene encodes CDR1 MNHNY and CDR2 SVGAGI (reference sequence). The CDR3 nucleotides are TGTGCCAGCAGCCTAAACCACTTCAACGGGGAGCTGTTTTTT. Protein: CASSLNHFNGELFF.

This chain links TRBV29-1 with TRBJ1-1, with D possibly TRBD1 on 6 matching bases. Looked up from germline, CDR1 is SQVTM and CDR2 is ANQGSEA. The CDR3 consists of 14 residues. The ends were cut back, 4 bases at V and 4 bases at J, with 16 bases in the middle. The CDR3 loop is CSVVETGMGTEAFF. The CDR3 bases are TGCAGCGTTGTAGAAACAGGGATGGGCACTGAAGCTTTCTTT.

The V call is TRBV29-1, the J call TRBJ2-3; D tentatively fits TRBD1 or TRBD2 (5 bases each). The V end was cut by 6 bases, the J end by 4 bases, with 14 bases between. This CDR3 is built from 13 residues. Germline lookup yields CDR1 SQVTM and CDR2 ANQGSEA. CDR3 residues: CSVRGRLADTQYF. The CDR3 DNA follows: TGCAGCGTCCGGGGCCGGTTGGCAGATACGCAGTATTTT.

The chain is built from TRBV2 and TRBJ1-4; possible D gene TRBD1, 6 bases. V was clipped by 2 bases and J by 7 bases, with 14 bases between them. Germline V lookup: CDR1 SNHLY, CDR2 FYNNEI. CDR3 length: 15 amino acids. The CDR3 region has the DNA TGTGCCAGCAGTGAATTTGCAGGGGAGGTTGAAAAACTGTTTTTT. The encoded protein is CASSEFAGEVEKLFF.

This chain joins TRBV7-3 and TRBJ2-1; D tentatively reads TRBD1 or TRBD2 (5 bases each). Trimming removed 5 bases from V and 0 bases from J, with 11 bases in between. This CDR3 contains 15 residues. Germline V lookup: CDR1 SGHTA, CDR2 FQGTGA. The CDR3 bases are TGTGCCAGCAGCGTCGGGACGGGCTCCTACAATGAGCAGTTCTTC. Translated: CASSVGTGSYNEQFF. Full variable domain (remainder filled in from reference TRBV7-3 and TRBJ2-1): GAGVSQTPSNKVTEKGKYVELRCDPISGHTALYWYRQSLGQGPEFLIYFQGTGAADDSGLPNDRFFAVRPEGSVSTLKIQRTERGDSAVYLCASSVGTGSYNEQFFGPGTRLTVL.

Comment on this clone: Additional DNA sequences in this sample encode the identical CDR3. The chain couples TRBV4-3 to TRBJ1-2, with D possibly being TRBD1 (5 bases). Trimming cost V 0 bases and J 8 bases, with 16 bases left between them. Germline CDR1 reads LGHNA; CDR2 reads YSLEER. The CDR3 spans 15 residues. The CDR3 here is CASSQDHGAGYGYTF. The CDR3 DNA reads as TGCGCCAGCAGCCAAGATCACGGGGCTGGCTACGGCTACACCTTC.

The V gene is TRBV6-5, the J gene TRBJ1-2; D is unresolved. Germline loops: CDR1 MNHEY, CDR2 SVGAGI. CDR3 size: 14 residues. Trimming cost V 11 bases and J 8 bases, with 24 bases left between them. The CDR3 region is CASTSPSVGFGYTF. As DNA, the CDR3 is TGTGCCTCCACAAGCCCCTCGGTGGGTTTCGGCTACACCTTC.